This TCR beta chain stems from a study of T cell responses to AZD1222 COVID-19 vaccine. The study's findings and limits: Females outnumbered males among donors, who were mostly white British; clonal diversity was possibly underestimated. Spike regions recognized by vaccine-associated CD4 TCRs spanned the protein, led by 160-218 and 743-854.

Of note for this clone: The antigen remains unidentified. It is unclear where the CDR3 begins or ends on the DNA, so no DNA is shown, and the CDR3 is as TCRdb lists it.

TCRdb keeps only in-frame clones here, not all; method: immunoSEQ multiplex PCR. The repertoire holds approximately 140,000 clones, roughly 91% seen once, with approximately 2% in the top ten. The specimen comprised peripheral blood, sampled on day 0 of AZD1222 vaccination. The receptor's source is an adult in good health.

This CDR3 is CASSSSVFNRVAAFF. The chain uses TRBV6-5 and TRBJ1-1; no check of the table's D call, TRBD1, against the DNA was made. The CDR3 contains 15 residues when both ends are counted. The germline gives CDR1 MNHEY, CDR2 SVGAGI.